The 29 T cell receptor beta chains given below trace back to one sample, sequenced in a study of T cells in Graves' hyperthyroidism and ophthalmopathy (dated by TCRdb to between 2018 and 2021). The library came from multiplex PCR. For sequencing, an Illumina HiSeq 2000 was employed. The TCR beta CDR3 regions were amplified from the RNA transcripts. For the first round of RT-PCR on the TCR CDR3, the HTBI primer set was used together with the Qiagen OneStep RT-PCR kit. TCRdb took the public reads, trimmed them with fastp at Q25, ran MiXCR for clone calling and kept in-frame beta chains. Merged by CDR3 protein, the rows form single entries marked with the most common genes and DNA. The sample table contains 660,000 or so distinct CDR3 sequences; only one count was recorded for over 40% of them. The ten most abundant clones make up under 8% of the sample. Input material: peripheral blood or thyroid tissue (not recorded which). Receptors originate from an adult man with Graves' disease, either hyperthyroidism or ophthalmopathy (not recorded which).

J is TRBJ1-2 and V is TRBV9; D is uncertain. Trimming left V 1 base short and J 5 bases short, with 15 bases between. The germline CDR1 and CDR2 sequences are SGDLS and YYNGEE. The CDR3 is 15 residues long. The CDR3: CASSVSPLGGYGYTF. The CDR3 nucleotides are TGTGCCAGCAGCGTAAGCCCCTTGGGCGGGTATGGCTACACCTTC.

The chain uses TRBV20-1 and TRBJ1-5; D not certain. The CDR3 covers 15 residues. V lost 0 bases and J 0 bases, leaving 9 bases between the germline ends. From germline, CDR1 is DFQATT and CDR2 SNEGSKA (reference sequence). The CDR3, as DNA: TGCAGTGCTAGAGATGGCCAGTCTAGCAATCAGCCCCAGCATTTT. It is translated as CSARDGQSSNQPQHF.

The chain is built from TRBV4-1 and TRBJ1-1; 7 nucleotides align to TRBD1. V trimming: 5 bases; J trimming: 3 bases; junction bases outside the gene matches: 6. Germline CDR1 and CDR2: MGHRA and YSYEKL. The CDR3 runs 14 residues. CDR3 sequence (DNA): TGCGCCAGCAGCAAACAGGGGCTGCACACTGAAGCTTTCTTT. Its translation is CASSKQGLHTEAFF.

This clonotype has ten or more counts. This sequence joins TRBV7-2 and TRBJ2-5; TRBD2 might be the D (6 bases). V lost 0 bases, J lost 3 bases, and 14 bases lay in between. The CDR3 extends over 16 amino acids. CDR1 is SGHTA, CDR2 FQGNSA, per germline. The CDR3 loop reads CASSLAGRGTEETQYF. The DNA for the CDR3 is TGTGCCAGCAGCTTAGCTGGGCGAGGGACTGAAGAGACCCAGTACTTC.

There are a few counts of this clonotype. The chain couples TRBV19 to TRBJ1-4; a possible D gene is TRBD1 (6 bases). The V gene's germline CDR1 is LNHDA and CDR2 SQIVND (reference sequence). The CDR3 loop spans 17 amino acids. V was shortened by 6 bases and J by 6 bases, with 23 bases between the two germline ends. The CDR3 DNA is TGTGCCAGTAGCCCACAGGGAGATGAGGTCCGTCATGAAAAACTGTTTTTT. It translates to CASSPQGDEVRHEKLFF.

The chain employs TRBV29-1 and TRBJ2-5, with D possibly being TRBD1 (5 bases). The DNA matches TRBJ2-1 better at its end, which makes the J call doubtful. Looked up from germline, CDR1 is SQVTM and CDR2 is ANQGSEA. This CDR3 is built from 13 residues. In DNA form, the CDR3 reads TGCAGCGCCGTGGATGGGGCAACTAATGAGCAGTTCTTC. Its protein product is CSAVDGATNEQFF.

The chain uses TRBV7-8 and TRBJ1-4, with D possibly TRBD1 on 6 matching bases. Germline lookup yields CDR1 SGHVS and CDR2 FQNEAQ. This CDR3 contains 19 residues. Trimming took off 3 bases at V and 3 bases at J, with 23 bases between the two ends. Here the CDR3 reads CASSFQRVGGAKANEKLFF. CDR3 DNA: TGTGCCAGCAGCTTCCAGCGGGTGGGGGGGGCGAAGGCTAATGAAAAACTGTTTTTT.

This chain connects TRBV29-1 to TRBJ2-7; 9 bases agree with TRBD2. Germline V gives CDR1 SQVTM, CDR2 ANQGSEA. The CDR3 contains 12 residues. V was clipped by 5 bases and J by 7 bases; unmatched bases: 6. CDR3 sequence reads: CSVRAGGNEQYF. Written as DNA, the CDR3 is TGCAGCGTTCGAGCGGGAGGCAATGAGCAGTACTTC.

This clonotype appeared a few times. The chain employs TRBV20-1 and TRBJ1-2; D ambiguous. Germline V gene lookup returns CDR1 DFQATT and CDR2 SNEGSKA (reference sequence). The V gene lost 1 base and the J gene lost 8 bases, with 17 bases spanning the gap. The CDR3 spans 14 residues. This chain's CDR3 is CSARALDISWGYTF. In DNA form, the CDR3 reads TGCAGTGCTAGAGCCCTCGACATCTCTTGGGGCTACACCTTC.

This clonotype has a handful of counts. This chain joins TRBV6-6 and TRBJ1-4, with D perhaps matching TRBD1 (6 bases). Germline CDR1 and CDR2: MNHNY and SVGAGI (reference sequence). The V gene lost 5 bases and the J gene lost 8 bases, with 15 bases spanning the gap. This CDR3 has 14 residues. DNA for the CDR3: TGTGCCAGCAGTCCACAGGGATTAGGGGAAAAACTGTTTTTT. This sequence encodes CASSPQGLGEKLFF.

This clonotype appeared many times. The V and J genes are TRBV29-1 and TRBJ2-7; no clear D gene. Trimming pared 7 bases from V and 3 bases from J, leaving 13 bases between. The CDR3 extends over 12 amino acids. The germline V gene encodes CDR1 SQVTM and CDR2 ANQGSEA. In DNA form, the CDR3 reads TGCAGCGGGCGACACGGCGGCTACGAGCAGTACTTC. As protein: CSGRHGGYEQYF.

This clonotype was detected ten times or more. The rearrangement uses TRBV15 and TRBJ1-4; a weak D match, TRBD1 (5 bases). The V gene lost 3 bases and the J gene lost 3 bases, with 11 bases spanning the gap. This CDR3 is built from 15 residues. Germline assignment: CDR1 LNHNV and CDR2 YYDKDF (reference sequence). For the CDR3, the DNA is TGTGCCACCAGCAGGGTGGGACTGGCTAATGAAAAACTGTTTTTT. It codes for CATSRVGLANEKLFF. The variable domain in full, with the rest retrieved from reference TRBV15 and TRBJ1-4, is DAMVIQNPRYQVTQFGKPVTLSCSQTLNHNVMYWYQQKSSQAPKLLFHYYDKDFNNEADTPDNFQSRRPNTSFCFLDIRSPGLGDTAMYLCATSRVGLANEKLFFGSGTQLSVL.

The genes are TRBV20-1 and TRBJ2-3; D is unclear. V was trimmed by 5 bases and J by 4 bases, leaving 7 bases between them. The CDR3 extends over 11 amino acids. The germline V gene has CDR1 DFQATT and CDR2 SNEGSKA (reference sequence). The CDR3 DNA reads TGCAGTGCTCCACTGTCAGATACGCAGTATTTT. Its protein product is CSAPLSDTQYF.

V and J are TRBV7-9 and TRBJ1-5, with 9 positions matching TRBD1. V shed 4 bases, J shed 7 bases, and the junction held 8 bases outside the gene matches. Germline V lookup: CDR1 SEHNR, CDR2 FQNEAQ (reference sequence). The CDR3 has 15 amino acids. In DNA, the CDR3 is TGTGCCAGCAGCTCCACAGGGGGCGCCGAACAGCCCCAGCATTTT. Translation: CASSSTGGAEQPQHF.

In this sample, this clonotype turned up once. The V call is TRBV20-1, the J call TRBJ2-7; D is perhaps TRBD1 or TRBD2 (5 bases each). The J call may be wrong; the DNA end is better matched by TRBJ2-1. Germline-derived CDR1 and CDR2 are DFQATT and SNEGSKA (reference sequence). The CDR3 contains 11 residues. The CDR3 DNA is TGCAGTGCACTTGATGGGGACGAGCAGTTCTTC. Protein sequence: CSALDGDEQFF.

The rearrangement joins TRBV7-9 to TRBJ1-2, with TRBD1 matching over 8 bases. CDR3 length equals 17 residues. Germline values: CDR1 SEHNR, CDR2 FQNEAQ (reference sequence). Losses at the gene ends were 6 bases for V and 2 bases for J; bases not matched to a gene: 14. CDR3 sequence: CASSGRTGLSRNYGYTF. The CDR3 region has the DNA TGTGCCAGCAGTGGAAGGACAGGGCTCTCGAGGAACTATGGCTACACCTTC. Variable domain in full (rest from reference TRBV7-9 and TRBJ1-2): DTGVSQNPRHKITKRGQNVTFRCDPISEHNRLYWYRQTLGQGPEFLTYFQNEAQLEKSRLLSDRFSAERPKGSFSTLEIQRTEQGDSAMYLCASSGRTGLSRNYGYTFGSGTRLTVV.

The chain combines TRBV20-1 with TRBJ1-2; D is uncertain. Trimming took 3 bases from V and 4 from J, leaving 12 bases between them. Germline CDR1 and CDR2: DFQATT and SNEGSKA (reference sequence). The CDR3 contains 13 residues. The CDR3 is CSASGGLGYGYTF. The CDR3 nucleotides are TGCAGTGCTAGCGGAGGGCTCGGCTATGGCTACACCTTC.

Here the CDR3 DNA reads TGTGCCAGCAGTTTAGCGCTTCCAGCAAACACCGGGGAGCTGTTTTTT. Its protein product is CASSLALPANTGELFF. This chain connects TRBV7-3 to TRBJ2-2; D is possibly TRBD2 (5 bases). V lost 6 bases to trimming and J lost 2 bases, with 16 bases between them. Germline V gene lookup returns CDR1 SGHTA and CDR2 FQGTGA. The length of the CDR3 is 16 residues.

V is TRBV3-1 and J is TRBJ1-4; D call uncertain. Germline-derived CDR1 and CDR2 are LGHDT and YNNKEL (reference sequence). Trimming left V 4 bases short and J 1 base short, with 10 bases between. The CDR3 is made up of 15 amino acids. This chain's CDR3 is CASSPNRGTNEKLFF. The CDR3 DNA follows: TGTGCCAGCAGCCCAAACAGAGGAACTAATGAAAAACTGTTTTTT.

This clonotype was observed a handful of times. This rearrangement joins TRBV20-1 to TRBJ1-5, with no clear D. CDR1 is DFQATT, CDR2 SNEGSKA, per germline (reference sequence). The CDR3 sequence is 13 residues long. V was cut by 3 bases and J by 3 bases, with 9 bases left in between. Written as DNA, the CDR3 is TGCAGTGCTAGTTCCGTGAACAATCAGCCCCAGCATTTT. This encodes CSASSVNNQPQHF.

The V gene is TRBV29-1, the J gene TRBJ1-2; D may be TRBD1 (5 bases). Germline V gene data show CDR1 as SQVTM and CDR2 as ANQGSEA. Trimming took 3 bases from V and 4 from J, leaving 12 bases between them. The CDR3 length is 13 residues. The DNA for the CDR3 is TGCAGCGTTGATGGTGGGGGGGGCTATGGCTACACCTTC. This sequence encodes CSVDGGGGYGYTF.

This clonotype was counted between two and nine times. The chain joins TRBV9 to TRBJ1-2, with D unresolved. CDR1 and CDR2 (germline): SGDLS, YYNGEE. V lost 4 bases and J 2 bases, leaving 12 bases between the germline ends. This CDR3 is built from 14 residues. The DNA for the CDR3 is TGTGCCAGCAGCCAGTCTGCAGAGAACTATGGCTACACCTTC. Translating gives CASSQSAENYGYTF.

This chain connects TRBV20-1 to TRBJ1-5; D is ambiguous. Trimming took 5 bases from V and 3 from J, leaving 11 bases between them. From germline, CDR1 is DFQATT and CDR2 SNEGSKA (reference sequence). The CDR3 is 13 residues long. The CDR3 spells CSAGQDINQPQHF. The CDR3 coding sequence is TGCAGTGCTGGCCAGGATATCAATCAGCCCCAGCATTTT.

This clonotype was counted a few times. V and J are TRBV12-3 or TRBV12-4 and TRBJ1-1, with 8 bases matching TRBD1. The V and J ends lost 5 bases and 0 bases, in that order; junction bases with no gene match: 5. The CDR3 is 15 amino acids. The CDR3 DNA is TGTGCCAGCAGTACAGGACAGGGCGTGAACACTGAAGCTTTCTTT. Translation: CASSTGQGVNTEAFF.

This clonotype appeared once. J is TRBJ1-5 and V is TRBV7-3; the match to TRBD1 covers 8 bases. This CDR3 comprises 14 residues. The germline gives CDR1 SGHTA, CDR2 FQGTGA. Unmatched junction bases numbered 7, after V lost 5 bases and J lost 7 bases. In DNA form, the CDR3 reads TGTGCCAGCAGCCGCGGACAGGGTAGACAGCCCCAGCATTTT. Translated, it gives CASSRGQGRQPQHF.

The sample holds many counts of this clonotype. V and J are TRBV24-1 and TRBJ1-1; D might be TRBD1 (5 bases). The CDR3 is 13 residues long. V was shortened by 7 bases and J by 6 bases, with 14 bases between the two germline ends. CDR1 is KGHDR, CDR2 SFDVKD, per germline. DNA of the CDR3: TGTGCCACCAGGGGGGACGGACTCTCTGAAGCTTTCTTT. Encoded protein: CATRGDGLSEAFF.

The chain employs TRBV15 and TRBJ2-5; D is uncertain. Germline V gene sequence: CDR1 LNHNV, CDR2 YYDKDF (reference sequence). The CDR3 has 13 amino acids. Trimming took 0 bases from V and 5 from J, leaving 7 bases between them. CDR3 sequence reads: CATSREAGETQYF. For the CDR3, the DNA is TGTGCCACCAGCAGAGAGGCTGGGGAGACCCAGTACTTC. Combining the CDR3 with reference TRBV15 and TRBJ2-5 gives the whole variable domain DAMVIQNPRYQVTQFGKPVTLSCSQTLNHNVMYWYQQKSSQAPKLLFHYYDKDFNNEADTPDNFQSRRPNTSFCFLDIRSPGLGDTAMYLCATSREAGETQYFGPGTRLLVL.

This clonotype was seen repeatedly, ten times or more. The genes are TRBV2 and TRBJ1-1, with a weak D call TRBD1 (5 bases). The CDR3 extends over 13 amino acids. Germline CDR1 and CDR2: SNHLY and FYNNEI. The V and J ends lost 4 bases and 11 bases respectively, with 17 bases between them. This chain's CDR3 is CASSGGDGAYAFF. The CDR3 nucleotides are TGTGCCAGCAGTGGGGGCGATGGAGCGTATGCTTTCTTT.

This clonotype was seen ten or more times. J is TRBJ1-2 and V is TRBV7-8; TRBD1 matches 7 bases. This CDR3 is 14 amino acids long. V lost 1 base, J lost 8 bases, and 7 bases stayed unmatched. CDR1 is SGHVS, CDR2 FQNEAQ, per germline. The CDR3 bases are TGTGCCAGCAGCTTAGACGACAGGGTAACCGGCTACACCTTC. Protein sequence: CASSLDDRVTGYTF.